Listed below are T cell receptor beta chains from one sample, sequenced in a study of shared clonotypes between healthy human individuals. Clones were read by immunoSEQ multiplex PCR, and TCRdb kept only the in-frame ones, dropping some. The sample contains about 1.1 million clones, about 80% of which appear only once. The specimen sequenced was memory CD4+ T cells from PBMCs. These receptors originate from a man younger than 30 in good health. Some clones in this sample may be carry-over from other donors' samples. Both conserved end residues are part of each CDR3. The D gene is left open where the match is weak. Rows give clone size only sometimes, using once, few, many, or a class for an expanded clone.

V	D	J	size	DNA	CDR3
TRBV11-2	NA	TRBJ2-1	NA	TGTGGGACTGGGCTAGATTTTTACAATGAGCAGTTCTTC	CGTGLDFYNEQFF
TRBV1	NA	TRBJ2-3	NA	TGCACCCTAGCGGGACCGACAGATACGCAGTATTTT	CTLAGPTDTQYF
TRBV5-1	NA	TRBJ1-1	once	TGCGCCAGCAGCTTGGGGGACCGCAGGAGGGACACTGAAGCTTTCTTT	CASSLGDRRRDTEAFF
TRBV2	NA	TRBJ2-3	NA	TGTGCCAGCAGCGGACCGTTTCTGGATACGCAGTATTTT	CASSGPFLDTQYF
TRBV7-6	TRBD1	TRBJ1-4	NA	TGTGCCAGCAGCTTATCCGGGACAGGGGGCGCGTGGAATGAAAAACTGTTTTTT	CASSLSGTGGAWNEKLFF
TRBV4-2	TRBD2	TRBJ2-1	NA	TGTGCCAGCAGCTCCCACCAGACTAGCGGGAGGTCATTGGGGCAGTTCTTC	CASSSHQTSGRSLGQFF
TRBV6-5	NA	TRBJ1-1	once	TGTGCCAGCAGTTATCGCGGGGGGAACACTGAAGCTTTCTTT	CASSYRGGNTEAFF
TRBV11-3	TRBD2	TRBJ2-7	NA	TGTGCCAGCAGCTCTAGCGGGAGTCGACTCGAGCAGTACTTC	CASSSSGSRLEQYF
TRBV7-2	TRBD2	TRBJ2-5	NA	TGTGCCAGCAGCTTAGGGGTAGCGGGAGTTGGGGAGACCCAGTACTTC	CASSLGVAGVGETQYF
TRBV6-1	NA	TRBJ2-4	NA	TGTGCCAGCAGTGAAAGTCAAGGGAACATTCAGTACTTC	CASSESQGNIQYF
TRBV7-9	NA	TRBJ2-3	NA	TGTGCCAGCAGCACTCGGTTAACTAGCACAGATACGCAGTATTTT	CASSTRLTSTDTQYF
TRBV5-1	NA	TRBJ2-6	NA	TGCGCCAGCAGCGGCAGGGTGCTCTGGGAGGCCAACGTCCTGACTTTC	CASSGRVLWEANVLTF
TRBV28	NA	TRBJ1-5	few	TGTGCCAGCAGCCTTCCTGGGCCGCGGCCCCAGCATTTT	CASSLPGPRPQHF
TRBV2	NA	TRBJ2-2	once	TGTGCCAGCAGTCCCCCGGGGGTTCTCACCGGGGAGCTGTTTTTT	CASSPPGVLTGELFF
TRBV5-4	NA	TRBJ2-5	NA	TGTGCCAGCAGCTGGGAAAGGGGGCAAGAGACCCAGTACTTC	CASSWERGQETQYF
TRBV28	TRBD1	TRBJ1-3	NA	TGTGCCGGACAGACAGGGCGAGGAAACACCATATATTTT	CAGQTGRGNTIYF
TRBV7-2	NA	TRBJ2-3	NA	TGTGCCAGCAGCTTACGTCTCGTAGCGGACAGCACAGATACGCAGTATTTT	CASSLRLVADSTDTQYF
TRBV29-1	TRBD2	TRBJ2-7	NA	TGCAGCGCTTCTAGCGGGAGCGGCTCCTACGAGCAGTACTTC	CSASSGSGSYEQYF
TRBV7-2	NA	TRBJ1-3	NA	TGTGCCAGCAGCTTAAAGTGGGAGAGCTCTGGAAACACCATATATTTT	CASSLKWESSGNTIYF
TRBV12-5	NA	TRBJ2-3	NA	TGTGCTAGTGGGTCCGGACCTTGGACTACGCAGTATTTT	CASGSGPWTTQYF
TRBV5-1	NA	TRBJ1-6	NA	TGCGCCAGCAGCTTGGGGACAGATTCACCCCTCCACTTT	CASSLGTDSPLHF
TRBV12-2	NA	TRBJ2-7	NA	TGTGCAAGTCGCCCTCCGCAGGAACTAAGTCGTCAATTCCCCTACGAGCAGTACTTC	CASRPPQELSRQFPYEQYF
TRBV2	NA	TRBJ2-2	NA	TGTGCCAGCAGACAACAAGCGAACACCGGGGAGCTGTTTTTT	CASRQQANTGELFF
TRBV10-3	TRBD2	TRBJ2-4	few	TGTGCCATCAGTGAGTCAGGCGGGAGGGGGTCCAAAAACATTCAGTACTTC	CAISESGGRGSKNIQYF
TRBV7-9	NA	TRBJ2-7	NA	TGTGCCAGCAGCCCCACAGGGCCAAGGGGAACCTACGAGCAGTACTTC	CASSPTGPRGTYEQYF
TRBV29-1	TRBD2	TRBJ2-7	NA	TGCAGCGTTGAGACTAGCGGGAGTGTCGGGCAGTACTTC	CSVETSGSVGQYF
TRBV18	NA	TRBJ2-7	NA	TGTGCCAGCTCTCTGGGGCGGGAACGCTACGAGCAGTACTTC	CASSLGRERYEQYF
TRBV28	NA	TRBJ1-1	NA	TGTGCCAGCAGTTTAAGGGGGGGGCCGGCGAACACTGAAGCTTTCTTT	CASSLRGGPANTEAFF
TRBV18	TRBD1	TRBJ1-3	NA	TGTGCCAGCTCAACGATGGACAGGTTGACTGGAAACACCATATATTTT	CASSTMDRLTGNTIYF
TRBV5-5	TRBD1	TRBJ1-2	NA	TGTGCCAGCAGACCTACGACAGGGGCTTATGGCTACACCTTC	CASRPTTGAYGYTF
TRBV7-3	NA	TRBJ2-5	NA	TGTGCCAGCAGCACCTCGGACTCCCGTGTGGAGACCCAGTACTTC	CASSTSDSRVETQYF
TRBV4-1	TRBD2	TRBJ2-2	many	TGCGCCAGCAGCCATCCTAGCGGGAGCGGTACCGGGGAGCTGTTTTTT	CASSHPSGSGTGELFF
TRBV11-1	NA	TRBJ2-1	NA	TGTGCCAGCAGCTTCGGCGGACCCTCCTACAATGAGCAGTTCTTC	CASSFGGPSYNEQFF
TRBV23-1	NA	TRBJ1-2	NA	TGCGCCAGCAGTCGGACTCGGACGGAAGCCCTCTATGGCTACACCTTC	CASSRTRTEALYGYTF
TRBV25-1	NA	TRBJ2-1	NA	TGTGCCAGCAGTGAATGGGCCACGTATGAGCAGTTCTTC	CASSEWATYEQFF
TRBV2	NA	TRBJ1-5	NA	TGTGCCAGCAGCGGACGTATCAATCAGCCCCAGCATTTT	CASSGRINQPQHF
TRBV5-8	NA	TRBJ1-5	NA	TGTGCCAGCAGCTTGGAGCCCTCCGGGGGTCAGCCCCAGCATTTT	CASSLEPSGGQPQHF
TRBV4-1	NA	TRBJ1-5	few	TGCGCCAGCAGCCAGAAGATAAATAGCAATCAGCCCCAGCATTTT	CASSQKINSNQPQHF